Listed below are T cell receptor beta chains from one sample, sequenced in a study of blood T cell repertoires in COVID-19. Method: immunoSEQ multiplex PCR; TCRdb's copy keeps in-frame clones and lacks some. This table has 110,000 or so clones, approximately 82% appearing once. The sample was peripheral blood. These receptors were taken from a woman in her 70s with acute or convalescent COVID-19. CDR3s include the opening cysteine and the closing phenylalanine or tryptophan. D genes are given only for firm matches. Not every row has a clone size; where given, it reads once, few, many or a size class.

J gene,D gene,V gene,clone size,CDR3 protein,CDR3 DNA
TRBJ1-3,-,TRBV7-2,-,CASRRTVSSGNTIYF,TGTGCCAGCAGACGAACAGTCTCCTCTGGAAACACCATATATTTT
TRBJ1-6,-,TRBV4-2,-,CASSQEEGYNSPLHF,TGTGCCAGCAGCCAAGAAGAGGGTTACAATTCACCCCTCCACTTT
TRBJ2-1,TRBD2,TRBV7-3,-,CASSSPTSGRGNEQFF,TGTGCCAGCAGCTCCCCGACTAGCGGGAGGGGGAATGAGCAGTTCTTC
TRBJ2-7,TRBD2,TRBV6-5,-,CASTPAGSYEQYF,TGTGCCAGCACCCCAGCGGGGTCCTACGAGCAGTACTTC
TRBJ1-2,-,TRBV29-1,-,CSPLVNGYTF,TGCAGCCCCCTAGTTAATGGCTACACCTTC
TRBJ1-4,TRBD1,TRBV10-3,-,CAISEARTGGKLFF,TGTGCCATCAGTGAAGCGAGGACAGGAGGGAAACTGTTTTTT
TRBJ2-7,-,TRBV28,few,CASRPQGKIHEQYF,TGTGCCAGCCGCCCGCAGGGAAAGATCCACGAGCAGTACTTC
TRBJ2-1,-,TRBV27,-,CASSLAGRGEQFF,TGTGCCAGCAGTTTAGCGGGTCGTGGTGAGCAGTTCTTC
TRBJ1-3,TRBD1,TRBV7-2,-,CASSWDSASGNTIYF,TGTGCCAGCAGCTGGGACAGCGCCTCTGGAAACACCATATATTTT
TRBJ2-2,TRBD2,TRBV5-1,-,CASSQTLAANTGELFF,TGCGCCAGTTCCCAGACACTAGCGGCTAACACCGGGGAGCTGTTTTTT
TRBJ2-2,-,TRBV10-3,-,CAATGAGSPNTGELFF,TGTGCCGCCACCGGCGCCGGGAGTCCCAACACTGGGGAGCTGTTTTTT
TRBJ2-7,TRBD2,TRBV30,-,CAWSLGRDSTALFEQYF,TGTGCCTGGAGTCTAGGGAGGGACTCCACTGCTCTCTTCGAGCAGTACTTC
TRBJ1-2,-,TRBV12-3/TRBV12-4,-,CASSMYRVRGYTF,TGTGCCAGCAGTATGTACAGGGTAAGGGGCTACACCTTC
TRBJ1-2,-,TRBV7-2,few,CASNTRGRQAGYTF,TGTGCCAGCAACACACGTGGGAGGCAGGCCGGCTACACCTTC
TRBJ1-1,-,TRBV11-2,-,CASRPSGRANTEAFF,TGTGCCAGCAGGCCCTCCGGGAGGGCGAACACTGAAGCTTTCTTT
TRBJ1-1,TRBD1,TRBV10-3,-,CAISGRGDTEAFF,TGTGCCATCAGTGGCAGGGGGGACACTGAAGCTTTCTTT
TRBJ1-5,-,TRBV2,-,CASSPGGSNQPQHF,TGTGCCAGCAGTCCGGGGGGTAGCAATCAGCCCCAGCATTTT
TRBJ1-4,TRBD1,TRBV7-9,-,CASSLEGQGSEKLFF,TGTGCCAGCAGCTTAGAGGGACAGGGCAGTGAAAAACTGTTTTTT
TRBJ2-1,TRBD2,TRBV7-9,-,CASSLGASGSYNEQFF,TGTGCCAGCAGCTTAGGGGCTAGCGGGTCCTACAATGAGCAGTTCTTC
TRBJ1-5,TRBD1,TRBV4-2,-,CASSQDGTGGRPQHF,TGTGCCAGCAGCCAAGATGGGACAGGGGGGAGGCCCCAGCATTTT
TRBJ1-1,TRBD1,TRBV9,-,CASSVDGQVNTEAFF,TGTGCCAGCAGCGTAGATGGACAGGTGAACACTGAAGCTTTCTTT
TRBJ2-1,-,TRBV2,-,CASSERIGGSNEQFF,TGTGCCAGCAGTGAGAGGATAGGCGGGTCCAATGAGCAGTTCTTC
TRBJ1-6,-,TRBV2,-,CASSPDNSPLHF,TGTGCCAGCAGCCCCGATAATTCACCCCTCCACTTT
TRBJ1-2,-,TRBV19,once,CASSIIGVEGMGGYTF,TGTGCCAGTAGTATAATCGGTGTGGAGGGAATGGGTGGCTACACCTTC
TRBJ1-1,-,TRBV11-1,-,CASSGNIQTEAFF,TGTGCCAGCAGCGGTAACATCCAAACTGAAGCTTTCTTT
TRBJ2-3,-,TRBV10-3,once,CATKGSTDTQYF,TGTGCCACAAAGGGGAGCACAGATACGCAGTATTTT
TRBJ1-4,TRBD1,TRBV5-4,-,CASSFYGQGGDEKLFF,TGTGCCAGCAGCTTCTACGGACAGGGTGGGGATGAAAAACTGTTTTTT
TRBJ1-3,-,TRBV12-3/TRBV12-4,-,CASSLPNTIYF,TGTGCCAGCAGCCTTCCAAACACCATATATTTT
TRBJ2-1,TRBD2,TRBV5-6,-,CASSLVTSGNSYNEQFF,TGTGCCAGCAGCTTGGTAACTAGCGGGAACTCCTACAATGAGCAGTTCTTC
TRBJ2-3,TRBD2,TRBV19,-,CASNGLAGSTDTQYF,TGTGCCAGTAACGGGCTAGCGGGGAGCACAGATACGCAGTATTTT